Listed below are T cell receptor beta chains from one sample, sequenced in a study of T cells in Graves' hyperthyroidism and ophthalmopathy. Each CDR3 protein gets one entry after TCRdb re-called the multiplex PCR reads with MiXCR. The data show 470,000 or so distinct CDR3 sequences, with around 21% seen just once and 26% held by the top ten. The sequenced material came from blood. The receptors originated from a man younger than 35 with Graves' hyperthyroidism. The CDR3 runs from the conserved cysteine through the conserved F or W. The D gene is left open where the match is weak. Clone size, where shown, is once, few, many, or a class for clones that have expanded.

>.|TRBV6-1|few|TRBJ1-6
TGTGCCAGCAGACCGTCGGGACCAATTTCCTATAATTCACCCCTCCACTTT
CASRPSGPISYNSPLHF
>.|TRBV5-6|few|TRBJ2-2
TGTGCCAGCAGCACCAACAGGGTCACCGGGGAGCTGTTTTTT
CASSTNRVTGELFF
>TRBD1|TRBV20-1|many|TRBJ2-7
TGCAGTGCTAGAGAGACGGGACAGGGCTACGAGCAGTACTTC
CSARETGQGYEQYF
>.|TRBV28|many|TRBJ2-7
TGTGCCAGCACTCTCGGGAACGAGCAGTACTTC
CASTLGNEQYF
>.|TRBV28|many|TRBJ1-2
TGTGCCAGCAGTTTTATTAGGTTACCCCCGGGCACCTTC
CASSFIRLPPGTF
>.|TRBV7-2|few|TRBJ1-5
TGTGCCAGCAGTGAAATAGGGAGAAATCAGCCCCAGCATTTT
CASSEIGRNQPQHF
>TRBD1|TRBV6-2/TRBV6-3|many|TRBJ1-2
TGTGCCAGCAGTGGAGGGACAGATCTTAACTATGGCTACACCTTC
CASSGGTDLNYGYTF
>TRBD1|TRBV6-5|many|TRBJ1-1
TGTGCCAGCAGTCCGACAGGGGGCGAGACTCATGACACTGAAGCTTTCTTT
CASSPTGGETHDTEAFF
>TRBD2|TRBV12-3/TRBV12-4|.|TRBJ2-7
TGTGCCAGCAGTTCCCGGCGACTAGCGGGAGAGGGGCAGTACTTC
CASSSRRLAGEGQYF
>TRBD1|TRBV28|once|TRBJ1-5
TGTGCCAGCAGTTTATCACAGGGGGCAAGGCAGCCCCAGCATTTT
CASSLSQGARQPQHF
>TRBD1|TRBV2|many|TRBJ1-2
TGTGCCAGCAAGCCGGGCAGGGGGGAGAGTGGCTACACCTTC
CASKPGRGESGYTF
>.|TRBV5-1|.|TRBJ2-5
TGCGCCAGCAGCCCGGGGGTTTTCGGAGAGACCCAGTACTTC
CASSPGVFGETQYF
>.|TRBV7-2|.|TRBJ2-7
TGTGCCAGCAGCTTCGGTGGGGTTTACTACGAGCAGTACTTC
CASSFGGVYYEQYF
>.|TRBV28|many|TRBJ1-2
TGTGCCAGTATCCGGGCAGGAAAAGGCTATGGCTACACCTTC
CASIRAGKGYGYTF
>TRBD1|TRBV6-4|many|TRBJ2-7
TGTGCCAGCAGTGACTCGACAGGGGGCTACGAGCAGTACTTC
CASSDSTGGYEQYF